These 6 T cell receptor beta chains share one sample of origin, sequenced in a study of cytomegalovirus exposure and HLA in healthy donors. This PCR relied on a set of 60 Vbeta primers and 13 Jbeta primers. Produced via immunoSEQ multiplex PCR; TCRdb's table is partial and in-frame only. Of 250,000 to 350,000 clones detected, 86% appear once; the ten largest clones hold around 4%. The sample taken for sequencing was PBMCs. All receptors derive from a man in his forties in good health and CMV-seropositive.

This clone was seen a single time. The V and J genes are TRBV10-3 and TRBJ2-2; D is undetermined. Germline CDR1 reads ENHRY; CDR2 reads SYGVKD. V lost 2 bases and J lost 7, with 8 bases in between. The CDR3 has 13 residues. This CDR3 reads CAISELDGGELFF. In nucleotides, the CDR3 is TGTGCCATCAGTGAGCTAGACGGCGGGGAGCTGTTTTTT.

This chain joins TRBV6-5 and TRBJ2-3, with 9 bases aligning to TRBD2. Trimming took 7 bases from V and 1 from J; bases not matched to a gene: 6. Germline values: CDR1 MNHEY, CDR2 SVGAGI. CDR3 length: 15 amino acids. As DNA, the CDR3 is TGTGCCAGCAATAGCGGGAGCTCTCGCACAGATACGCAGTATTTT. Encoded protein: CASNSGSSRTDTQYF.

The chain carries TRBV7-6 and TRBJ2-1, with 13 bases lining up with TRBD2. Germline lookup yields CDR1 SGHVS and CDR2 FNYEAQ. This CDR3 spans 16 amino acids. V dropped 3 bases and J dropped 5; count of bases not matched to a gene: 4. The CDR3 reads CASSLTSGRWNNEQFF. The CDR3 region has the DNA TGTGCCAGCAGCTTGACTAGCGGGAGGTGGAACAATGAGCAGTTCTTC.

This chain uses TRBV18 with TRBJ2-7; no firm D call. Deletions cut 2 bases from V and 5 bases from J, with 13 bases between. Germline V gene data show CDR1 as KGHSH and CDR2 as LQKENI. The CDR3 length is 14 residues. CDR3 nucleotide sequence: TGTGCCAGCTCACCAGTTCCGGGTTGGGACGAGCAGTACTTC. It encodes CASSPVPGWDEQYF.

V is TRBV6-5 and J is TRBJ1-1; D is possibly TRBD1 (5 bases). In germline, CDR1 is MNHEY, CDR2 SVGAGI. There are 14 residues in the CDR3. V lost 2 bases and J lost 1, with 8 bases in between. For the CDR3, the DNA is TGTGCCAGCAGTTACACGACAGAGAACACTGAAGCTTTCTTT. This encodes CASSYTTENTEAFF.

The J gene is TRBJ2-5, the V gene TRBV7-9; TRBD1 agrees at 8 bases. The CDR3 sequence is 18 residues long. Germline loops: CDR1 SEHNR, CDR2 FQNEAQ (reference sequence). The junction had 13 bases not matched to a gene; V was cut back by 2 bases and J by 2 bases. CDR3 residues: CASSLTRRGTGAQETQYF. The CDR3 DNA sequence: TGTGCCAGCAGCTTAACTCGGAGGGGGACAGGAGCTCAAGAGACCCAGTACTTC.